The rows below give T cell receptor beta chains drawn from one sample of a study of blood T cell repertoires in COVID-19. This table comes from immunoSEQ multiplex PCR, and its TCRdb copy is limited to in-frame clones, with some not included. The table shows over 350,000 clones, with roughly nine tenths occurring only once. Material: PBMCs or T cells enriched from blood (not recorded which). These receptors were taken from a woman aged 18-29 years with acute COVID-19. CDR3s include the opening cysteine and the closing phenylalanine or tryptophan. A D gene is named only where the DNA matches it firmly. Size is stated for part of the rows, as once, few or many counts, or as a class when the clone is expanded.

clone size,J gene,V gene,D gene,CDR3 protein,CDR3 DNA
-,TRBJ1-5,TRBV20-1,-,CSVGEEQPQHF,TGCAGTGTTGGGGAGGAACAGCCCCAGCATTTT
-,TRBJ2-1,TRBV5-4,-,CASSLGAPNEQFF,TGTGCCAGCAGCTTGGGGGCTCCCAATGAGCAGTTCTTC
-,TRBJ1-2,TRBV28,-,CASTSNYGYTF,TGTGCCAGCACGTCTAATTATGGCTACACCTTC
-,TRBJ2-7,TRBV2,-,CASSNQGYEQYF,TGTGCCAGCAGCAATCAGGGTTACGAGCAGTACTTC
-,TRBJ2-4,TRBV2,TRBD2,CASSERESAKNIQYF,TGTGCCAGCAGTGAGCGGGAGTCGGCCAAAAACATTCAGTACTTC
-,TRBJ1-5,TRBV5-1,-,CASSISPSSNQPQHF,TGCGCCAGCAGCATTAGTCCCTCTAGCAATCAGCCCCAGCATTTT
few,TRBJ2-3,TRBV6-4,TRBD1,CASSAGAGGGDTQYF,TGTGCCAGCAGCGCCGGGGCAGGGGGCGGTGATACGCAGTATTTT
-,TRBJ2-1,TRBV19,-,CASSDTGLNEQFF,TGTGCCAGTAGTGATACAGGGCTCAATGAGCAGTTCTTC
-,TRBJ2-5,TRBV19,-,CASSDQRGETQYF,TGTGCCAGTAGTGACCAAAGGGGGGAGACCCAGTACTTC
-,TRBJ2-7,TRBV27,TRBD1,CASSSDRGPLEQYF,TGTGCCAGCAGCTCCGACAGGGGTCCACTCGAGCAGTACTTC
-,TRBJ2-4,TRBV18,TRBD2,CASSVPGLAQNIQYF,TGTGCCAGCTCAGTCCCGGGACTAGCTCAAAACATTCAGTACTTC
once,TRBJ1-1,TRBV7-9,-,CASSPSDTEAFF,TGTGCCAGCAGCCCATCGGACACTGAAGCTTTCTTT
-,TRBJ1-2,TRBV9,-,CASSQDGTYGYTF,TGTGCCAGCAGCCAGGACGGGACTTATGGCTACACCTTC
-,TRBJ1-3,TRBV19,-,CASSILSGEGGNTIYF,TGTGCCAGTAGTATACTCTCAGGGGAAGGTGGAAACACCATATATTTT
-,TRBJ2-7,TRBV29-1,-,CSVADQYTYEQYF,TGCAGCGTTGCCGATCAGTATACCTACGAGCAGTACTTC
-,TRBJ2-7,TRBV27,-,CASSTPRGHRPWEQYF,TGTGCCAGCAGCACCCCGAGGGGACACCGCCCGTGGGAGCAGTACTTC
few,TRBJ1-2,TRBV3-1/TRBV3-2,TRBD1,CASSQEGIRTGGGGYTF,TGTGCCAGCAGCCAAGAAGGAATTAGGACAGGGGGTGGAGGCTACACCTTC
-,TRBJ1-1,TRBV6-5,-,CASAHRQKGTEAFF,TGTGCCAGCGCACATCGACAGAAGGGGACTGAAGCTTTCTTT
-,TRBJ1-1,TRBV7-2,TRBD1,CASSTRDREGTEAFF,TGTGCCAGCAGCACACGGGACAGGGAGGGCACTGAAGCTTTCTTT
-,TRBJ2-7,TRBV19,TRBD2,CASSITSGRAFSYEQYF,TGTGCCAGTAGTATCACTAGCGGGAGGGCCTTCTCCTACGAGCAGTACTTC
-,TRBJ2-7,TRBV10-1,-,CASSESIEGISYEQYF,TGCGCCAGCAGTGAGTCTATAGAGGGCATTTCCTACGAGCAGTACTTC
-,TRBJ1-4,TRBV5-1,-,CASSLSEVNEKLFF,TGCGCCAGCAGCTTAAGTGAGGTTAATGAAAAACTGTTTTTT
-,TRBJ1-2,TRBV14,-,CASSRNRVRYTF,TGTGCCAGCAGCCGGAACAGGGTTCGCTACACCTTC
-,TRBJ2-2,TRBV25-1,-,CASSEGPRERRTGELFF,TGTGCCAGCAGTGAGGGGCCCAGGGAAAGAAGGACCGGGGAGCTGTTTTTT
-,TRBJ1-6,TRBV4-1,-,CASSQGQGRSPLHF,TGCGCCAGCAGCCAAGGCCAGGGTCGGTCACCCCTCCACTTT
-,TRBJ2-7,TRBV7-2,TRBD1,CASSLVVGQGVRRYF,TGTGCCAGCAGCTTAGTAGTTGGACAGGGGGTAAGGAGGTACTTC
-,TRBJ1-6,TRBV6-5,-,CASSIGVLGSPLHF,TGTGCCAGCAGCATAGGGGTTTTAGGTTCACCCCTCCACTTT
-,TRBJ2-1,TRBV30,-,CAWSLTSGYNEQFF,TGTGCCTGGAGTCTTACAAGCGGATACAATGAGCAGTTCTTC
-,TRBJ2-5,TRBV7-8,TRBD2,CASSLRAQRGGRETQYF,TGTGCCAGCAGCTTAAGGGCCCAGCGGGGGGGCCGGGAGACCCAGTACTTC
-,TRBJ1-1,TRBV11-2,-,CASSSVLSGNTEAFF,TGTGCCAGCAGCTCCGTCCTTTCCGGGAACACTGAAGCTTTCTTT
-,TRBJ1-2,TRBV2,-,CASFSGDGYTF,TGTGCCAGCTTCTCAGGTGATGGCTACACCTTC
-,TRBJ1-5,TRBV18,-,CASSPSGINQPQHF,TGTGCCAGCTCACCCTCAGGGATCAATCAGCCCCAGCATTTT
-,TRBJ1-3,TRBV6-5,TRBD1,CASSSRPGGTIYF,TGTGCCAGCAGTTCAAGACCAGGGGGCACCATATATTTT
-,TRBJ1-5,TRBV19,-,CASSIGAGYNQPQHF,TGTGCCAGTAGTATAGGGGCAGGGTACAATCAGCCCCAGCATTTT
-,TRBJ2-7,TRBV11-2,-,CASSTSSYEQYF,TGTGCCAGCAGCACTAGCTCCTACGAGCAGTACTTC
-,TRBJ1-1,TRBV30,-,CAWNRDRTEAFF,TGTGCCTGGAACAGGGACCGCACTGAAGCTTTCTTT
-,TRBJ2-1,TRBV11-2,TRBD1,CASSARDRGREQFF,TGTGCCAGCAGCGCCCGGGACAGGGGGCGAGAGCAGTTCTTC
once,TRBJ1-4,TRBV2,-,CASRGATGKEKLFF,TGTGCCAGCAGGGGGGCAACAGGGAAAGAAAAACTGTTTTTT
-,TRBJ2-7,TRBV30,-,CAWSVREYEQYF,TGTGCCTGGAGTGTCCGGGAGTATGAGCAGTACTTC
-,TRBJ1-1,TRBV27,-,CASSGGRVDTEAFF,TGTGCCAGCAGCGGAGGGCGAGTGGACACTGAAGCTTTCTTT
few,TRBJ1-1,TRBV19,-,CASHRTGGIAEAFF,TGTGCCAGTCACCGGACGGGGGGCATAGCTGAAGCTTTCTTT
few,TRBJ1-2,TRBV9,TRBD1,CASSVAGQPYYGYTF,TGTGCCAGCAGCGTAGCGGGACAGCCGTACTATGGCTACACCTTC
-,TRBJ2-7,TRBV28,-,CASTPTGLTSYEQYF,TGTGCCAGCACTCCCACGGGACTGACCTCCTACGAGCAGTACTTC